This T cell receptor (beta chain) was documented in a study of cytomegalovirus exposure and HLA in healthy donors. V lost 5 bases and J 3 bases, leaving 13 bases between the germline ends. The CDR3 covers 15 residues. Looked up from germline, CDR1 is MNHNS and CDR2 is SASEGT. In the PCR, 60 Vbeta and 13 Jbeta primers were used. Clones were read by immunoSEQ multiplex PCR, and TCRdb kept only the in-frame ones, dropping some. The sample data list 130,000 to 150,000 clones. Study-wide results and caveats: There were some V segments, including TRBV6-2 and TRBV6-3, excluded as indistinguishable. Near-uniform donor sequencing depth was presumed by presence/absence analyses. Reports indicated that the classifier achieved high specificity and sensitivity in diagnosing cytomegalovirus status. Accurate predictions that matched the HLA-A and HLA-B alleles of most subjects were reportedly made from TCR beta sequences.

As for this clone: Its antigen is not identified.

This TCR derives from a man aged 35 to 55 in good health and CMV-seronegative. V and J are TRBV6-1 and TRBJ1-4; D is perhaps TRBD1 (5 bases). Input material: PBMCs. CDR3 bases: TGTGCCAGCAGTCCTACGGGACTGGCTAATGAAAAACTGTTTTTT. Protein product: CASSPTGLANEKLFF.